This TCR beta chain was sequenced during a study of beta chain features in type 1 diabetes. In the study overall: Patients shared similar age, gender and cell yields with healthy donors. Findings of the study overall: Insertions were fewer and deletions more numerous at VDJ junctions in type 1 diabetes patients.

Trimming removed 7 bases at V and 0 bases at J, with 10 bases between. CDR3 length: 14 amino acids. Germline loops: CDR1 MNHNS, CDR2 SASEGT. Blood was drawn once from each donor into heparinised tubes. The draws averaged about 110 mL. To note about this clone: The antigen is not known.

The authors reverse transcribed all of the isolated RNA, so sequencing captured expressed TCRB transcripts. Naive, central memory and regulatory T cell samples came to a mean of around 3.5 million reads. The repertoire was sequenced with immunoSEQ multiplex PCR; TCRdb's copy has only in-frame clones and lacks some. The profile covers 130,000 or so clones, with 9% to 9.5% appearing a single time and 0.6% to 0.85% taken by the ten largest. The sequenced sample consisted of central memory CD4+ T cells from blood. This chain uses TRBV6-1 with TRBJ1-5; D not certain. This TCR came from a man aged 18 to 35 in good health. The CDR3 DNA reads as TGTGCCAGCACCGAGATTTATAGCAATCAGCCCCAGCATTTT. Its protein is CASTEIYSNQPQHF.